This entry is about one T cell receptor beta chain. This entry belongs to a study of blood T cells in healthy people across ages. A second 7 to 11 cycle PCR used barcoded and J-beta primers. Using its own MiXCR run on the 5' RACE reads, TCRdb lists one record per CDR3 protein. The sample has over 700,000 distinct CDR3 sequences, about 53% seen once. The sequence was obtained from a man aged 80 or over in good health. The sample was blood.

CDR3 sequence reads: CASGRGGKSETQYF. CDR3 nucleotide sequence: TGTGCCAGCGGACGGGGGGGGAAGTCAGAGACCCAGTACTTC. The chain is built from TRBV27 and TRBJ2-5; TRBD2 agrees at 8 bases. V trimming: 8 bases; J trimming: 4 bases; junction bases outside the gene matches: 9. The CDR3 has 14 residues. Germline lookup yields CDR1 MNHEY and CDR2 SMNVEV (reference sequence).